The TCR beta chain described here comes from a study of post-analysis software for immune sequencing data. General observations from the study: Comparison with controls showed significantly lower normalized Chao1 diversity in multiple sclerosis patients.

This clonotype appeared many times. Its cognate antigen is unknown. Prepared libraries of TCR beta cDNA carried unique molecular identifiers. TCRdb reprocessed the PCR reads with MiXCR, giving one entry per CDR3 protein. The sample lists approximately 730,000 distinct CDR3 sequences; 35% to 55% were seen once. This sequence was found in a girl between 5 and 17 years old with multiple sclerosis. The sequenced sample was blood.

In DNA form, the CDR3 reads TGCGCCAGCTCCCGGGACCAAACCTACGAGCAGTACTTC. It translates to CASSRDQTYEQYF. The rearrangement uses TRBV5-1 and TRBJ2-7; the D call may be TRBD1 or TRBD2 (5 bases each). Germline CDR1 and CDR2: SGHRS and YFSETQ. V gave up 7 bases and J gave up 2 bases, with 13 bases separating them. This CDR3 has 13 residues. Complete variable domain (other parts from reference TRBV5-1 and TRBJ2-7): KAGVTQTPRYLIKTRGQQVTLSCSPISGHRSVSWYQQTPGQGLQFLFEYFSETQRNKGNFPGRFSGRQFSNSRSEMNVSTLELGDSALYLCASSRDQTYEQYFGPGTRLTVT.